This record looks at one TCR beta chain sequence and its context. The data were obtained in a study of blood T cell repertoires in COVID-19. Germline CDR1 is SGHRS and CDR2 is YFSETQ. V lost 1 base and J 5 bases, leaving 6 bases between the germline ends. This CDR3 has 13 amino acids. Profiling relied on immunoSEQ multiplex PCR, and the TCRdb table lists in-frame clones only, not all of them. This table has about 190,000 clones, 90% appearing once. The V and J genes are TRBV5-1 and TRBJ1-4; D unresolved. Material for sequencing was peripheral blood. This TCR was recovered from a man in his forties or fifties with acute or convalescent COVID-19. CDR3 bases: TGCGCCAGCAGCTTGACAGAGAATGAAAAACTGTTTTTT. Residues: CASSLTENEKLFF. Together with reference TRBV5-1 and TRBJ1-4, the CDR3 gives the full variable domain: KAGVTQTPRYLIKTRGQQVTLSCSPISGHRSVSWYQQTPGQGLQFLFEYFSETQRNKGNFPGRFSGRQFSNSRSEMNVSTLELGDSALYLCASSLTENEKLFFGSGTQLSVL.